This TCR beta chain comes out of a study of blood T cell repertoires in COVID-19 (dated by TCRdb to 2019 to 2021). The study in broad terms: Samples from collaborators originated in the United States, Italy and Spain and spanned both the acute and convalescent phases of COVID-19. The prospective study material was composed of cDNA or gDNA derived from T cells, B-cell-depleted T cells, or PBMCs. Deeply sampled blood TCRbeta repertoires from subjects exposed to, actively infected with, or recovered from COVID-19 were included in the dataset. The repertoires were made available in a free public database intended to serve as a resource for research on the immune response to SARS-CoV-2. Samples were obtained from the ongoing ImmuneRACE study (first 160 participants) and from over a thousand subjects provided by 6 global collaborators. A de-identified subject ID, COVID-19 status, age in years and sex were almost always included in the sample metadata. Where available, HLA class I and class II types were obtained from metadata supplied by the sample provider rather than from assay-based typing.

On the study overall, not on this receptor specifically: The quantity of clinical and demographic metadata differed by source and by participant and was supplied without curation.

There are 14 amino acids in the CDR3, from cysteine to phenylalanine inclusive. Solely the CDR3 DNA is kept, with 42 bases framed from the first base. Ends trimmed: V by 3 bases, J by 5 bases; bases unmatched to a gene: 4. The germline V gene (reference sequence) supplies CDR1 MNHNY and CDR2 SVGAGI. As to this clone: It lacks a known antigen. No quality values exist for individual bases; no much larger clone is one base distant.

The immunoSEQ Assay, a bias-controlled multiplex PCR, was used to amplify TCRbeta CDR3 regions from genomic DNA. The authors' analysis ran thus. Nucleated cell counts per sample were estimated from amplification of reference gene primers within the assay. Sequence reads were collapsed and filtered to measure the absolute abundance of every unique TCRbeta CDR3 rearrangement. For each sample, productive Simpson clonality was calculated by taking the square root of Simpson's diversity index across productive rearrangements. TCRdb stores this immuneACCESS table with in-frame sequences only. Part of the clones is absent; in the studies checked, under half of the shortfall reflects unresolved V genes, and no reason is known for the rest. V, J and clone size reflect that table, while D and trimming were determined from the DNA. The table for this sample lists 200,000 to 300,000 clones; about 87% of them were counted only once. Clones ranked in the top ten supply around 3.5% of the sample.

Whole blood was collected in K2EDTA tubes by collaborating institutions according to the institutions' own protocols. For TCRbeta analysis, collaborator samples were shipped as frozen whole blood, as isolated PBMCs, or as DNA extracted from either sample type. The sample was peripheral blood. The sequence is built from TRBV6-6 and TRBJ1-5; 7 central nucleotides agree with TRBD1. The clonotype originates from a middle-aged woman with acute or convalescent COVID-19. The CDR3 in this case is CASSYGQEHQPQHF. The bases read TGTGCCAGCAGTTATGGACAGGAACATCAGCCCCAGCATTTT.